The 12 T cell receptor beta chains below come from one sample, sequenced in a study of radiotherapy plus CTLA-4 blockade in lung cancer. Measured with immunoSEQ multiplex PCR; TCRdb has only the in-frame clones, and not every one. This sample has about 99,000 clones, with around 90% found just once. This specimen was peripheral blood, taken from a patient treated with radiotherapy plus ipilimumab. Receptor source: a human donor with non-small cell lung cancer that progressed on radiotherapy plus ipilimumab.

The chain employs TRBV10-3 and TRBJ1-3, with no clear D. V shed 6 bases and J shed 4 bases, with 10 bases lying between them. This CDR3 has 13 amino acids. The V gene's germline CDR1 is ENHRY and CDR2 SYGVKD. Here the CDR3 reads CAIRDSGGNTIYF. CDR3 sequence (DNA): TGTGCCATCAGGGACTCGGGGGGAAACACCATATATTTT.

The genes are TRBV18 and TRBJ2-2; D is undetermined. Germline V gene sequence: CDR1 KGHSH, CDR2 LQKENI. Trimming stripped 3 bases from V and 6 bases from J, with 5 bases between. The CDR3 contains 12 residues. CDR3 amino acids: CASSPGPGELFF. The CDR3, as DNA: TGTGCCAGCTCACCGGGCCCCGGGGAGCTGTTTTTT.

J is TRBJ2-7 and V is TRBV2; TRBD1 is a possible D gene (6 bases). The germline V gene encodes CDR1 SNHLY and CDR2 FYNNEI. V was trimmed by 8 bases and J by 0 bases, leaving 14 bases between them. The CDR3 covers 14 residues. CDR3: CASRIRGLSYEQYF. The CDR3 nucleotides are TGTGCCAGCCGGATCAGGGGTCTCTCCTACGAGCAGTACTTC. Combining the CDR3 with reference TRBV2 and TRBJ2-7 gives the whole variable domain EPEVTQTPSHQVTQMGQEVILRCVPISNHLYFYWYRQILGQKVEFLVSFYNNEISEKSEIFDDQFSVERPDGSNFTLKIRSTKLEDSAMYFCASRIRGLSYEQYFGPGTRLTVT.

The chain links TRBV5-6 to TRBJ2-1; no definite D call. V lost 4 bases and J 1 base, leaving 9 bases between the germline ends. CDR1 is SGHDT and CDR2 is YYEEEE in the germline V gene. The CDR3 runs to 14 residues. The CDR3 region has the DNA TGTGCCAGCAGCCGTTACTCATCCTACAATGAGCAGTTCTTC. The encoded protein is CASSRYSSYNEQFF.

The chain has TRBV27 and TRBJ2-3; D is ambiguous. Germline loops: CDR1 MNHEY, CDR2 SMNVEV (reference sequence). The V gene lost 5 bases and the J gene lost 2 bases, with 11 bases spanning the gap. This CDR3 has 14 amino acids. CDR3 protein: CASSLTFNTDTQYF. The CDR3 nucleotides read TGTGCCAGCAGTCTCACGTTTAACACAGATACGCAGTATTTT.

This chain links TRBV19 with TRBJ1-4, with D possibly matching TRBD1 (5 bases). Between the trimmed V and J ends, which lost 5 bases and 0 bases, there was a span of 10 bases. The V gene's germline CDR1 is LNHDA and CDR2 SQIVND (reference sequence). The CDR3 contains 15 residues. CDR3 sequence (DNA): TGTGCCAGTAGTCCCCAGGGTTCAACTAATGAAAAACTGTTTTTT. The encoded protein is CASSPQGSTNEKLFF.

This chain's CDR3 is CASLPLCEQYF. CDR3 DNA: TGTGCCAGCCTCCCTCTCTGCGAGCAGTACTTC. The chain couples TRBV6-5 to TRBJ2-7, with no clear D. Trimming pared 8 bases from V and 6 bases from J, leaving 11 bases between. There are 11 residues in the CDR3. Germline V gives CDR1 MNHEY, CDR2 SVGAGI.

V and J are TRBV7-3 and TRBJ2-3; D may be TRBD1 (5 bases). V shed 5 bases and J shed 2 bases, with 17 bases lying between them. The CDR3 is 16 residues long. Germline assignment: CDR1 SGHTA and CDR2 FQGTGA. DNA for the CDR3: TGTGCCAGCAGCCCCTTCGAAGGGGAACCCACAGATACGCAGTATTTT. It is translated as CASSPFEGEPTDTQYF.

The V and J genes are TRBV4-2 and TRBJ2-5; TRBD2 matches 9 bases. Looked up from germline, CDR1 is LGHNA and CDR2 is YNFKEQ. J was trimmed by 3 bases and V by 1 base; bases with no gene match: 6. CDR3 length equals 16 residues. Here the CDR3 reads CASSQANSGSEETQYF. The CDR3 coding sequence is TGTGCCAGCAGCCAAGCAAATAGCGGGAGCGAAGAGACCCAGTACTTC.

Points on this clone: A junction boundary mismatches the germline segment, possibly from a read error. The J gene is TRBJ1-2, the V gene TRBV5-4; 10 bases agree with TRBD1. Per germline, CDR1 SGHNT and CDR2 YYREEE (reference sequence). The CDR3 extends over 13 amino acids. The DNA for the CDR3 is TGTGCCAGCAGCCCGGACAGGGGGTCTGGCCACACCTTC. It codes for CASSPDRGSGHTF. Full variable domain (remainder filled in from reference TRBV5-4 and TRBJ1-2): ETGVTQSPTHLIKTRGQQVTLRCSSQSGHNTVSWYQQALGQGPQFIFQYYREEENGRGNFPPRFSGLQFPNYSSELNVNALELDDSALYLCASSPDRGSGHTFGSGTRLTVV.

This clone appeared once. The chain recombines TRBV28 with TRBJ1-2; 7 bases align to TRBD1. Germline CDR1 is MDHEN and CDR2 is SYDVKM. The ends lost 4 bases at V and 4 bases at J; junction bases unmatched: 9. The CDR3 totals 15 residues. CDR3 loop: CASSSVGQPLYGYTF. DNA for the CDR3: TGTGCCAGCAGTTCTGTGGGACAGCCCCTCTATGGCTACACCTTC.

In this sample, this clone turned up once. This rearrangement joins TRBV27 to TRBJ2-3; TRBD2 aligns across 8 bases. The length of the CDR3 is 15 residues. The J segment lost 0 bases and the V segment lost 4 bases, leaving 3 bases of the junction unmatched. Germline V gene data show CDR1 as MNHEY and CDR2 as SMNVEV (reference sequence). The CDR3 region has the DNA TGTGCCAGCAGTTCCCCTAGCGGGAGCACAGATACGCAGTATTTT. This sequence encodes CASSSPSGSTDTQYF.